The 20 T cell receptor beta chains below all came from one sample that was sequenced in a study of T cells in Graves' hyperthyroidism and ophthalmopathy. Using RNA transcripts as the source, TCR beta CDR3 regions were amplified. An initial round of RT-PCR targeting the TCR CDR3 relied on the HTBI primer set. Using its own MiXCR run on the multiplex PCR reads, TCRdb lists one record per CDR3 protein. Of about 700,000 distinct CDR3 sequences in the sample, 14% are singletons; the top ten hold 10% to 13%. Sequencing was performed on blood. The receptors were sampled from a woman aged 18-29 years with Graves' hyperthyroidism.

This clonotype was recorded a few times. The chain carries TRBV20-1 and TRBJ1-5; 7 bases fit TRBD1. The CDR3 extends over 13 amino acids. Germline CDR1 is DFQATT and CDR2 is SNEGSKA (reference sequence). V gave up 3 bases and J gave up 7 bases; unmatched junction bases: 6. CDR3 sequence reads: CSARTGMEQPQHF. CDR3 DNA: TGCAGTGCTAGGACAGGGATGGAACAGCCCCAGCATTTT.

This clonotype was recorded many times. The V call is TRBV11-2, the J call TRBJ1-4; no clear D. Germline lookup yields CDR1 SGHAT and CDR2 FQNNGV. V lost 5 bases and J lost 4, with 8 bases in between. The CDR3 contains 13 residues. DNA of the CDR3: TGTGCCAGCAGCGCCGGTATTAATGAAAAACTGTTTTTT. Amino acids: CASSAGINEKLFF.

The chain carries TRBV7-9 and TRBJ2-3, with D perhaps TRBD1 (8 bases). The CDR3 length is 16 residues. Germline V gene data show CDR1 as SEHNR and CDR2 as FQNEAQ (reference sequence). V lost 8 bases to trimming and J lost 3 bases, with 21 bases between them. CDR3 in DNA: TGTGCCAGCGGGGGGGGTCCAGGGGGCCCTACAGATACGCAGTATTTT. Translation: CASGGGPGGPTDTQYF.

As regards this clonotype: A much larger clone lies one base from this, so it may be a read error. The chain combines TRBV7-9 with TRBJ2-5; possible D gene TRBD2, 6 bases. CDR1 and CDR2 (germline): SEHNR, FQNEAQ (reference sequence). The CDR3 contains 14 residues. CDR3 region: CVSSRPGEGETQYF. The CDR3 DNA reads TGTGTCAGCAGCAGACCGGGAGAAGGGGAGACCCAGTACTTC.

This clonotype has a handful of counts. V gene TRBV19 combines with J gene TRBJ2-6, with D unresolved. Trimming stripped 8 bases from V and 0 bases from J, with 8 bases between. This CDR3 has 14 amino acids. Germline CDR1 LNHDA, CDR2 SQIVND (reference sequence). The DNA of the CDR3 is TGTGCCAGTTCGGCGCTCTCTGGGGCCAACGTCCTGACTTTC. Translation gives CASSALSGANVLTF.

In its sample, this clonotype was seen many times. The V gene is TRBV3-1, the J gene TRBJ2-5; a weak D match, TRBD2 (6 bases). V lost 4 bases to trimming and J lost 2 bases, with 20 bases between them. Germline-derived CDR1 and CDR2 are LGHDT and YNNKEL (reference sequence). This CDR3 spans 17 amino acids. CDR3: CASSPPQAGVPQETQYF. For the CDR3, the DNA is TGTGCCAGCAGCCCCCCCCAAGCGGGCGTTCCACAAGAGACCCAGTACTTC.

The chain joins TRBV11-2 to TRBJ2-1, with 11 bases matching TRBD2. Germline trimming cut 5 bases from V and 8 bases from J; bases unmatched to any gene: 8. The CDR3 consists of 15 residues. Germline loops: CDR1 SGHAT, CDR2 FQNNGV. The CDR3 bases are TGTGCCAGCAGCCCGTTAGCGGGAGGGCCCTATGAGCAGTTCTTC. It encodes CASSPLAGGPYEQFF.

This clonotype was counted ten times or more. The chain recombines TRBV6-2 or TRBV6-3 with TRBJ2-1, with D possibly matching TRBD1 (7 bases). The V and J ends lost 4 bases and 2 bases respectively, with 15 bases between them. There are 16 residues in the CDR3. Looked up from germline, CDR1 is MNHEY and CDR2 is SVGEGT. The CDR3 loop is CASSSGWRGPYNEQFF. For the CDR3, the DNA is TGTGCCAGCAGTTCCGGTTGGAGGGGGCCCTACAATGAGCAGTTCTTC.

The sample holds many counts of this clonotype. V gene TRBV5-1 combines with J gene TRBJ2-1, with D maybe TRBD2 (6 bases). This CDR3 contains 17 residues. CDR1 SGHRS and CDR2 YFSETQ come from the germline V gene. V was cut by 2 bases and J by 6 bases, with 21 bases left in between. The CDR3: CASSLRLGGTPPNEQFF. CDR3 nucleotides: TGCGCCAGCAGCTTACGTTTAGGCGGGACCCCCCCCAATGAGCAGTTCTTC.

This clonotype was counted only a few times. The chain is built from TRBV19 and TRBJ1-1, with 7 bases identical to TRBD1. V was pared by 7 bases and J by 0 bases, with 8 bases of the junction left unmatched. The CDR3 runs to 15 residues. CDR1 is LNHDA and CDR2 is SQIVND in the germline V gene (reference sequence). The CDR3 bases are TGTGCCAGTAAGGTAGAGGGGGCTCTGAACACTGAAGCTTTCTTT. Translation: CASKVEGALNTEAFF.

In this sample, this clonotype turned up once. A read error may explain this, as a much larger clone is one base away. The rearrangement uses TRBV29-1 and TRBJ1-1, with D perhaps TRBD1 (5 bases). The CDR3 length is 14 residues. Germline loops: CDR1 SQVTM, CDR2 ANQGSEA. The CDR3 DNA sequence: TGCAGCGTGGGGCGAAGAGGGGAGAACACTGGAGCTTTCTTT. It codes for CSVGRRGENTGAFF.

This rearrangement joins TRBV19 to TRBJ2-3, with 10 bases matching TRBD2. Trimming removed 8 bases from V and 2 bases from J; junction bases left unmatched: 7. CDR1 and CDR2 (germline): LNHDA, SQIVND (reference sequence). CDR3 length: 15 amino acids. This CDR3 is CASGASGGSTDTQYF. The CDR3 DNA sequence: TGTGCCAGTGGTGCTAGCGGGGGATCCACAGATACGCAGTATTTT.

This clonotype was detected ten times or more. V is TRBV29-1 and J is TRBJ1-2, with a weak D call TRBD1 (6 bases). Germline CDR1 and CDR2: SQVTM and ANQGSEA. With 8 bases removed from V and 4 bases from J, the gap between germline ends came to 14 bases. The CDR3 contains 12 residues. The CDR3 loop is CSLRDTGYGYTF. Written as DNA, the CDR3 is TGCAGCTTAAGGGACACCGGCTATGGCTACACCTTC.

There are many counts of this clonotype. The chain uses TRBV30 and TRBJ1-2; D gene uncertain. V gave up 1 base and J gave up 1 base, with 10 bases separating them. The CDR3 extends over 14 amino acids. Germline-derived CDR1 and CDR2 are GTSNPN and SVGIG (reference sequence). The CDR3 sequence is CAWSADGLNYGYTF. CDR3 nucleotide sequence: TGTGCCTGGAGTGCAGATGGGCTTAACTATGGCTACACCTTC.

This clonotype was detected ten times or more. V gene TRBV20-1 combines with J gene TRBJ1-1, with 8 bases fitting TRBD1. This CDR3 has 14 amino acids. The J segment lost 5 bases and the V segment lost 3 bases, leaving 8 bases of the junction unmatched. Germline CDR1 DFQATT, CDR2 SNEGSKA (reference sequence). The CDR3 sequence: CSASDQGAGTEAFF. The CDR3 coding sequence is TGCAGTGCTAGCGACCAGGGGGCGGGGACTGAAGCTTTCTTT.

In its sample, this clonotype was seen many times. This sequence joins TRBV28 and TRBJ1-4; 9 bases are shared with TRBD1. Per the germline V gene, CDR1 is MDHEN and CDR2 is SYDVKM. This CDR3 comprises 14 residues. J lost 10 bases, V lost 3 bases, and 6 bases had no gene match. The DNA of the CDR3 is TGTGCCAGCAGTTTGGGACAGGGAGTTCGAAAACTGTTTTTT. Residues: CASSLGQGVRKLFF. Full variable domain (rest looked up from reference TRBV28 and TRBJ1-4): DVKVTQSSRYLVKRTGEKVFLECVQDMDHENMFWYRQDPGLGLRLIYFSYDVKMKEKGDIPEGYSVSREKKERFSLILESASTNQTSMYLCASSLGQGVRKLFFGSGTQLSVL.

This clonotype was counted between two and nine times. The V call is TRBV13, the J call TRBJ1-1, with D possibly being TRBD1 (5 bases). Trimming pared 9 bases from V and 1 base from J, leaving 12 bases between. The CDR3 has 13 amino acids. From germline, CDR1 is PRHDT and CDR2 FYEKMQ (reference sequence). The CDR3 nucleotides are TGTGCCAGTGAAGGGAGGGGGAACACTGAAGCTTTCTTT. As protein: CASEGRGNTEAFF.

This sequence joins TRBV13 and TRBJ2-7; tentative D call: TRBD1 (6 bases). Trimming removed 6 bases from V and 2 bases from J, with 14 bases in between. CDR3 length equals 14 residues. Germline values: CDR1 PRHDT, CDR2 FYEKMQ (reference sequence). In nucleotides, the CDR3 is TGTGCCAGCAGTTCTAGGGGGACGGCCTACGAGCAGTACTTC. This translates into CASSSRGTAYEQYF.

This clonotype was picked up a small number of times. This rearrangement joins TRBV27 to TRBJ2-1, with unresolved D. V was pared by 8 bases and J by 5 bases, with 13 bases between. Germline-derived CDR1 and CDR2 are MNHEY and SMNVEV (reference sequence). The length of the CDR3 is 13 residues. Here the CDR3 reads CASGVLGNNEQFF. CDR3 sequence (DNA): TGTGCCAGCGGGGTTTTAGGGAACAATGAGCAGTTCTTC.

This clonotype occurred a few times. V is TRBV5-1 and J is TRBJ2-1; unclear D gene. Germline V lookup: CDR1 SGHRS, CDR2 YFSETQ. This CDR3 spans 12 amino acids. V lost 1 base, J lost 8 bases, and 7 bases lay in between. CDR3 nucleotide sequence: TGCGCCAGCAGCTTGCAAGCATATGAGCAGTTCTTC. Its translation: CASSLQAYEQFF.